Below, one T cell receptor (beta chain) is given with its context. 200,000 CFSE-labeled responder cells were plated with 200,000 irradiated, violet-dye-labeled stimulator cells. Sorting after the reaction isolated proliferating CFSE-low CD3+CD4+ and CD3+CD8+ responders. The data are from a study of graft-versus-host responses after intestinal transplantation. About the research overall: For approximately three years after anti-thymocyte globulin induction, all recipients took tacrolimus and steroids.

TCRdb's copy holds only in-frame clones and misses some; the assay was immunoSEQ multiplex PCR. The top ten clones hold approximately 2.3% of a sample with fewer than 15,000 clones, approximately 36% of them seen once. Study-wide points: Levels of circulating GvH clones at their peak were associated with early post-transplant HvG declines. The marrow of recipients harbored GvH clones, and ileum or blood showed some of them first.

The source of this sequence is a human patient who received an intestinal transplant. The material was alloreactive CD8+ T cells from a mixed lymphocyte reaction culture, obtained before intestinal transplant. Subset indicated: CFSE-low proliferating T cells sorted from roughly six-day pre-transplant mixed lymphocyte reaction (GvH or HvG direction).

As DNA, the CDR3 is TGTGCCAGCAGCCCCCCTTCGGGACAGGGCTTCAATGAGCAGTTCTTC. It codes for CASSPPSGQGFNEQFF. The chain employs TRBV7-9 and TRBJ2-1; 9 nucleotides line up with TRBD1. The CDR3 runs 16 residues. Losses at the gene ends were 5 bases for V and 6 bases for J; bases not matched to a gene: 11. Germline loops: CDR1 SEHNR, CDR2 FQNEAQ (reference sequence).